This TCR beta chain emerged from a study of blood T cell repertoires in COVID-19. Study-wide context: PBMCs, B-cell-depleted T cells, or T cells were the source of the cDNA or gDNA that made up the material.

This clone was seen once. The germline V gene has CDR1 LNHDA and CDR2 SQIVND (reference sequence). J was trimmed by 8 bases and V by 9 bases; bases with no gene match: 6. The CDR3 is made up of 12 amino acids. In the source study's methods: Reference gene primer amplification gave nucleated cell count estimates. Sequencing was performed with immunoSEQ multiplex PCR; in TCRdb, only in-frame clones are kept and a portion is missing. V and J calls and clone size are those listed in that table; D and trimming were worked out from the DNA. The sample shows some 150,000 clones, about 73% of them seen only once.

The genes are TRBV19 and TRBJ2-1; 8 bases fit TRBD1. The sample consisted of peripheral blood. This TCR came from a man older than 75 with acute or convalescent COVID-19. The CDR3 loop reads CASATGVDEQFF. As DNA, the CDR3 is TGTGCCAGCGCGACAGGGGTTGATGAGCAGTTCTTC.